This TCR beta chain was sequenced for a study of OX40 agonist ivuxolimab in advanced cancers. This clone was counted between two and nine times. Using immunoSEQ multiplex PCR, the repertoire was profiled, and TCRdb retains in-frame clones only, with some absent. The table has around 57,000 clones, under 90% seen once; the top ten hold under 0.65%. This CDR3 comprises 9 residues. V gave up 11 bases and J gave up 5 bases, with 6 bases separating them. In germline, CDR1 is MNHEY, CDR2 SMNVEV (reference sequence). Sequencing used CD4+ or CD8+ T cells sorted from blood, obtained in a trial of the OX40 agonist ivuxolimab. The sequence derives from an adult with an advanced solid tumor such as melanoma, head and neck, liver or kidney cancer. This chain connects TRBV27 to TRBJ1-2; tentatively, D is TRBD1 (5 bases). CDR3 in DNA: TGTGCCGGGGGTTATGGCTACACCTTC. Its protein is CAGGYGYTF.